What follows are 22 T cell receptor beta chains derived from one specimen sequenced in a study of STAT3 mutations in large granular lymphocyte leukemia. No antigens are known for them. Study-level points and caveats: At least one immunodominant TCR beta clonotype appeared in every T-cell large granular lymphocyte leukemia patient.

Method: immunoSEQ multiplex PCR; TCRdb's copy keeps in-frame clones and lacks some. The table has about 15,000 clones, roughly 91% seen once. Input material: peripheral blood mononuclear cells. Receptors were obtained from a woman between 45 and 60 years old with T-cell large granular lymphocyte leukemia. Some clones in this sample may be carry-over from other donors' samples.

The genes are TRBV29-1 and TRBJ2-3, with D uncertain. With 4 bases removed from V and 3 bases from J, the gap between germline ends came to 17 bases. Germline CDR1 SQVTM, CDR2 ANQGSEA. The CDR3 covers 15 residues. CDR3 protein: CSVVGGLVRTDTQYF. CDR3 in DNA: TGCAGCGTTGTAGGCGGTCTAGTTAGGACAGATACGCAGTATTTT.

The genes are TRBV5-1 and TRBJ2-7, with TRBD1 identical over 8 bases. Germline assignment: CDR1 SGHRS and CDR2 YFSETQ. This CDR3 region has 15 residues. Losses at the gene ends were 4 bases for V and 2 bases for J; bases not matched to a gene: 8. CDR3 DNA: TGCGCCAGCAGCCCCGGGGACAGGTCACCCTACGAGCAGTACTTC. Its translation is CASSPGDRSPYEQYF.

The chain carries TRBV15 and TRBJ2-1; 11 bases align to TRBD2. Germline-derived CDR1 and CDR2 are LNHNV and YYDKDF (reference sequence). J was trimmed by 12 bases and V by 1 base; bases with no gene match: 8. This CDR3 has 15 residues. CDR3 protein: CATSRVGTSGLAQFF. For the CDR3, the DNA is TGTGCCACCAGCAGAGTGGGGACTAGCGGCCTCGCGCAGTTCTTC. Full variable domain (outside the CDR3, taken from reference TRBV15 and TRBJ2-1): DAMVIQNPRYQVTQFGKPVTLSCSQTLNHNVMYWYQQKSSQAPKLLFHYYDKDFNNEADTPDNFQSRRPNTSFCFLDIRSPGLGDTAMYLCATSRVGTSGLAQFFGPGTRLTVL.

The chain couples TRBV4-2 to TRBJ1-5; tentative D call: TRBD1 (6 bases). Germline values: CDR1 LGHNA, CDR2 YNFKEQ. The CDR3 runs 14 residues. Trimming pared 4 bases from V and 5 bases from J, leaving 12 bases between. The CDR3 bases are TGTGCCAGCAGCCTCCGGGACACCGATCAGCCCCAGCATTTT. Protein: CASSLRDTDQPQHF.

The CDR3 DNA reads TGTGCCAGTAGTAGGCAGGGTGGGGATACGCAGTATTTT. Translated, it gives CASSRQGGDTQYF. The rearrangement links TRBV19 to TRBJ2-3, with D perhaps matching TRBD1 (5 bases). The germline gives CDR1 LNHDA, CDR2 SQIVND (reference sequence). V was pared by 4 bases and J by 6 bases, with 11 bases between. This CDR3 has 13 residues.

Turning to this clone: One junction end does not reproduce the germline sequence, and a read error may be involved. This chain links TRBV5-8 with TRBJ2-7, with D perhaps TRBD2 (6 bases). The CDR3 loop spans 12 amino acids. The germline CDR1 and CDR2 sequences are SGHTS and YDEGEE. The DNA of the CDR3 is TGTGCCAGCAGCCTGATCTCATACGGCGGGGACTTC. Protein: CASSLISYGGDF.

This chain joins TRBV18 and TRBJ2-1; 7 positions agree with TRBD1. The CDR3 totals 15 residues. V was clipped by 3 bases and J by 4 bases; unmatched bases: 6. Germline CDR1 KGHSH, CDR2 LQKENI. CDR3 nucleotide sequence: TGTGCCAGCTCACCCACAGGGGTTGGGTACAATGAGCAGTTCTTC. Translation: CASSPTGVGYNEQFF.

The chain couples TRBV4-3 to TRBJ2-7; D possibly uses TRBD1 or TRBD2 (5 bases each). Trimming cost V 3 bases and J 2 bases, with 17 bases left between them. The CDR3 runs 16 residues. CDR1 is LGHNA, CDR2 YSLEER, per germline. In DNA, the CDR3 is TGCGCCAGCAGCCACGAAACCGGGACCCACACCTACGAGCAGTACTTC. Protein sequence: CASSHETGTHTYEQYF.

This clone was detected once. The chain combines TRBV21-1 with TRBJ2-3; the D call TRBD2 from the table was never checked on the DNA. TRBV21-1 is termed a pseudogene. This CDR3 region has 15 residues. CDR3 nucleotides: TGTGCCAGCAGCAAAGTGGGGACTAGCACAGATACGCAGTATTTT. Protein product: CASSKVGTSTDTQYF.

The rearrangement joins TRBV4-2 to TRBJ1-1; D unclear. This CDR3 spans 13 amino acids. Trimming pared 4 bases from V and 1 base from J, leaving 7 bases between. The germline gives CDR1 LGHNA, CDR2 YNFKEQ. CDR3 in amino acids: CASSPDSNTEAFF. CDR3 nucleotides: TGTGCCAGCAGCCCCGATTCGAACACTGAAGCTTTCTTT.

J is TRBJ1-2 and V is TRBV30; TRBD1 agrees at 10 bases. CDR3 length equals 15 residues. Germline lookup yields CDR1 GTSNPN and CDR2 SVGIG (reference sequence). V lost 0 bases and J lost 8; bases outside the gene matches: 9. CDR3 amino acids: CAWSVSLGTGVGYTF. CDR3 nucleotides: TGTGCCTGGAGTGTAAGCCTGGGGACAGGGGTCGGCTACACCTTC.

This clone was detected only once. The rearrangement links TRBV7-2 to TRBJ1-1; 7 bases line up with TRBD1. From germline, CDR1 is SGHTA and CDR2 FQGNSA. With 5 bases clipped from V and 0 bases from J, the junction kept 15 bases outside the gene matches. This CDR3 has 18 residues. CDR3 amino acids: CASSPYNRGSGMNTEAFF. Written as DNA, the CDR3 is TGTGCCAGCAGCCCTTATAACAGGGGTTCAGGCATGAACACTGAAGCTTTCTTT.

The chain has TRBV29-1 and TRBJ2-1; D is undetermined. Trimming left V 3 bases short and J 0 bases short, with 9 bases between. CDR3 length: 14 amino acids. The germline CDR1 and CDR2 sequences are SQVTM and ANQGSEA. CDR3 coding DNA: TGCAGCGTTGACTACGCCAGCTCCTACAATGAGCAGTTCTTC. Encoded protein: CSVDYASSYNEQFF.

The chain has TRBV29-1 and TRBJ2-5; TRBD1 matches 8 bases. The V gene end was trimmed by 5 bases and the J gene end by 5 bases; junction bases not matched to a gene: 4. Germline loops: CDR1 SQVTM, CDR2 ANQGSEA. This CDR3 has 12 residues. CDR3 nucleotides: TGCAGCGTTTACAGGGGGATGGAGACCCAGTACTTC. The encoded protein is CSVYRGMETQYF.

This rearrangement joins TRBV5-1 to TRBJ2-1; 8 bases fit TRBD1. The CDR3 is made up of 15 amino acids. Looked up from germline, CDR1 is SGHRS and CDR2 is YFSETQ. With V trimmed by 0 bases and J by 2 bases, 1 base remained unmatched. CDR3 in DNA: TGCGCCAGCAGCTTGGGGACAGGGACCTACAATGAGCAGTTCTTC. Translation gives CASSLGTGTYNEQFF. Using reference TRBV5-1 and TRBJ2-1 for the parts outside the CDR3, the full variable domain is KAGVTQTPRYLIKTRGQQVTLSCSPISGHRSVSWYQQTPGQGLQFLFEYFSETQRNKGNFPGRFSGRQFSNSRSEMNVSTLELGDSALYLCASSLGTGTYNEQFFGPGTRLTVL.

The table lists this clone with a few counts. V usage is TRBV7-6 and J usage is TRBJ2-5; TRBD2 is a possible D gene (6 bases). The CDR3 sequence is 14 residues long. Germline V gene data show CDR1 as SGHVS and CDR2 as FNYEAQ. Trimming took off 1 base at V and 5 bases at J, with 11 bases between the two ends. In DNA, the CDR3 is TGTGCCAGCAGCTTAGGAAGCGGGCTCGAGACCCAGTACTTC. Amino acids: CASSLGSGLETQYF.

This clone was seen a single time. For the CDR3, the DNA is TGTGCCAGCAGTTACGTAGCGGGAGTAGATACGCAGTATTTT. This codes for CASSYVAGVDTQYF. The rearrangement uses TRBV6-5 and TRBJ2-3, with 9 bases lining up with TRBD2. The CDR3 sequence is 14 residues long. From germline, CDR1 is MNHEY and CDR2 SVGAGI. Losses at the gene ends were 2 bases for V and 5 bases for J; bases not matched to a gene: 2.

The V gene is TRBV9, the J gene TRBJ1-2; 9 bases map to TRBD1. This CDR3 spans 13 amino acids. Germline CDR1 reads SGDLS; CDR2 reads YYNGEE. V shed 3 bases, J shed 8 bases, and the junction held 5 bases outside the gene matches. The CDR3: CASSAGTGLGYTF. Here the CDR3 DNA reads TGTGCCAGCAGCGCGGGGACAGGGTTGGGCTACACCTTC.

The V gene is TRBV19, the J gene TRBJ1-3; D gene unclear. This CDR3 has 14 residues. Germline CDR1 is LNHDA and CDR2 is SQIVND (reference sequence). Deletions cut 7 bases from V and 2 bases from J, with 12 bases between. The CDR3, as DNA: TGTGCCAGTACTCTCTCGGGCACTGGAAACACCATATATTTT. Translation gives CASTLSGTGNTIYF.

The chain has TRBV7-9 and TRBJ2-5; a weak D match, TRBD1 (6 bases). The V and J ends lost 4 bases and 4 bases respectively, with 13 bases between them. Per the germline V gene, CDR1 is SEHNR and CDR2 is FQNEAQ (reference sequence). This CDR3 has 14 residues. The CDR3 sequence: CASSSQQGTETQYF. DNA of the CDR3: TGTGCCAGCAGCTCCCAGCAGGGGACAGAGACCCAGTACTTC.

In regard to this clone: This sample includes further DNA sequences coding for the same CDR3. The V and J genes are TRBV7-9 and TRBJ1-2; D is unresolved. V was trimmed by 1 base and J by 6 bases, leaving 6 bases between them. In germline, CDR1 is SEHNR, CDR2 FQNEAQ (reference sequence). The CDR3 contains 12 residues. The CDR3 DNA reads TGTGCCAGCAGCTTAGACGGGAATGGCTACACCTTC. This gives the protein CASSLDGNGYTF. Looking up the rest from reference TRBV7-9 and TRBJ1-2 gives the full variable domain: DTGVSQNPRHKITKRGQNVTFRCDPISEHNRLYWYRQTLGQGPEFLTYFQNEAQLEKSRLLSDRFSAERPKGSFSTLEIQRTEQGDSAMYLCASSLDGNGYTFGSGTRLTVV.

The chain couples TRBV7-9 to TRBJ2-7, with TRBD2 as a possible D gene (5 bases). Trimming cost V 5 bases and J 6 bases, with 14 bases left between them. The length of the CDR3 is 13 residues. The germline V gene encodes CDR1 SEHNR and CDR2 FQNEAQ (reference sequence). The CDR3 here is CASSPRGRREQYF. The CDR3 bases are TGTGCCAGCAGCCCCCGGGGTCGCCGCGAGCAGTACTTC.